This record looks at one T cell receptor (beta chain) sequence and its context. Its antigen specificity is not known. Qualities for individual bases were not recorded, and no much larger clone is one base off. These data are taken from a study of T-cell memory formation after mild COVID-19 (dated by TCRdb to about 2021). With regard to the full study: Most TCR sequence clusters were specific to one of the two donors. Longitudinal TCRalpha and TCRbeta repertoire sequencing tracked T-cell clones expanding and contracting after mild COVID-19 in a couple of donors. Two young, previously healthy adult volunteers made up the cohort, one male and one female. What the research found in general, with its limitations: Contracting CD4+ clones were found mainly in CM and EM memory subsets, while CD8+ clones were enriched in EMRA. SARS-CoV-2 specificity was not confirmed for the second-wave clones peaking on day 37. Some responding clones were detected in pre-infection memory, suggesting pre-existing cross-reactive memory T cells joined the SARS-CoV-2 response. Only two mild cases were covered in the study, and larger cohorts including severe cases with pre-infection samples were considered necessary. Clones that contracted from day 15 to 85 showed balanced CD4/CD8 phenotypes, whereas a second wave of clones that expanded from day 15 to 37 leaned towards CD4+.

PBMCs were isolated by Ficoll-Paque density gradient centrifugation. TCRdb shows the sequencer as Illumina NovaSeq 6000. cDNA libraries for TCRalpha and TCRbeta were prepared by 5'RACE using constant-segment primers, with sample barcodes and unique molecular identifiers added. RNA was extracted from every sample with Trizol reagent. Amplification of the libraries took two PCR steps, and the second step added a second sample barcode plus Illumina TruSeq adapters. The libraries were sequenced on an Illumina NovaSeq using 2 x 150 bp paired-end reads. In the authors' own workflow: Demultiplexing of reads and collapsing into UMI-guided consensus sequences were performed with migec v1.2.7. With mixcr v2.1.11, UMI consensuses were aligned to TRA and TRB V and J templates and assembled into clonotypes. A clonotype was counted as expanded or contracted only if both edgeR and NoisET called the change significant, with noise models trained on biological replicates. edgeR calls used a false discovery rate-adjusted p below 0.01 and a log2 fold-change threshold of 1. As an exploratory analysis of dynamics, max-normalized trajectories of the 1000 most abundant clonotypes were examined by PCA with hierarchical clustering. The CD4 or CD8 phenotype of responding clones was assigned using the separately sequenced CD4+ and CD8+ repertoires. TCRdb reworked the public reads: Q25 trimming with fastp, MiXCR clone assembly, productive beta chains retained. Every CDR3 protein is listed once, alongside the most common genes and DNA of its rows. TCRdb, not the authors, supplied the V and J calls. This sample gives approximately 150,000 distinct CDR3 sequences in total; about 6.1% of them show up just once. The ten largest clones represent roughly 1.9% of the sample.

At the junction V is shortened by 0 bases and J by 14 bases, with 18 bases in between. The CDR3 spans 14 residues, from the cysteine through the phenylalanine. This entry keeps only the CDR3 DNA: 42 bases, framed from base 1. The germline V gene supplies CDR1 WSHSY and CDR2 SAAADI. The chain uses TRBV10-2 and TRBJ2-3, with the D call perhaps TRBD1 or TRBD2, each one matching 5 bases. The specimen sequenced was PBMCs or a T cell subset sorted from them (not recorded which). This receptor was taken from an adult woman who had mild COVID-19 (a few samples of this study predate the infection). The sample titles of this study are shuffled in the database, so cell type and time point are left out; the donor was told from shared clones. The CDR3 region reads CASSESEGPSSWYF. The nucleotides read TGCGCCAGCAGTGAGTCCGAGGGGCCCTCGAGTTGGTATTTT.